The 29 T cell receptor beta chains in this list originate from one sample, sequenced in a study of T cells in Graves' hyperthyroidism and ophthalmopathy. RNA transcripts yielded amplified TCR beta CDR3 regions. First-round RT-PCR of the TCR CDR3 relied on the HTBI primer set. TCRdb fed the multiplex PCR reads into MiXCR, producing one record per CDR3 protein. The repertoire includes about 640,000 distinct CDR3 sequences, more than 14% of them detected once, and around 12% sits in the top ten. Source material: blood. These TCRs come from a woman aged 45-65 years with Graves' ophthalmopathy.

This clonotype was picked up many times. The genes are TRBV7-2 and TRBJ2-7; no firm D call. Germline CDR1 and CDR2: SGHTA and FQGNSA. V lost 5 bases and J lost 3, with 5 bases in between. The CDR3 totals 11 residues. Here the CDR3 reads CASSNYYEQYF. DNA of the CDR3: TGTGCCAGCAGCAACTACTACGAGCAGTACTTC. Full variable domain (remainder filled in from reference TRBV7-2 and TRBJ2-7): GAGVSQSPSNKVTEKGKDVELRCDPISGHTALYWYRQSLGQGLEFLIYFQGNSAPDKSGLPSDRFSAERTGGSVSTLTIQRTQQEDSAVYLCASSNYYEQYFGPGTRLTVT.

This clonotype occurred a few times. The genes are TRBV6-5 and TRBJ1-1, with TRBD1 identical over 7 bases. The CDR3 extends over 15 amino acids. Germline-derived CDR1 and CDR2 are MNHEY and SVGAGI. V gave up 0 bases and J gave up 6 bases; unmatched junction bases: 7. DNA for the CDR3: TGTGCCAGCAGTTACTCGATTGGCAGGGGGTCTGAAGCTTTCTTT. It translates to CASSYSIGRGSEAFF.

This clonotype appeared many times. V and J are TRBV30 and TRBJ2-5, with D possibly matching TRBD1 (5 bases). This CDR3 has 14 residues. The V end was cut by 2 bases, the J end by 4 bases, with 14 bases between. Germline values: CDR1 GTSNPN, CDR2 SVGIG (reference sequence). For the CDR3, the DNA is TGTGCCTGGAGTAGGGGTCAGAACCTAGAGACCCAGTACTTC. It translates to CAWSRGQNLETQYF.

The J gene is TRBJ2-3, the V gene TRBV6-1; TRBD2 matches 8 bases. Germline-derived CDR1 and CDR2 are MNHNS and SASEGT. This CDR3 contains 16 residues. Trimming took 5 bases from V and 0 from J; bases not matched to a gene: 7. CDR3 region: CASSPPGTRSTDTQYF. Here the CDR3 DNA reads TGTGCCAGCAGTCCCCCCGGGACTAGAAGCACAGATACGCAGTATTTT.

This clonotype showed up many times. The V gene is TRBV28, the J gene TRBJ1-1; D is uncertain. The CDR3 consists of 13 residues. The germline CDR1 and CDR2 sequences are MDHEN and SYDVKM. Trimming cost V 3 bases and J 0 bases, with 5 bases left between them. Here the CDR3 reads CASSFVMNTEAFF. In nucleotides, the CDR3 is TGTGCCAGCAGTTTCGTAATGAACACTGAAGCTTTCTTT.

The chain uses TRBV12-3 or TRBV12-4 and TRBJ2-2; D might be TRBD1 (5 bases). The CDR3 covers 12 residues. V was trimmed by 6 bases and J by 7 bases, leaving 9 bases between them. CDR3 bases: TGTGCCAGCAGAGGGGCAGTCGGGGAGCTGTTTTTT. This gives the protein CASRGAVGELFF.

As concerns this clonotype: A much larger clone sits a single nucleotide away, making a read error possible. The chain has TRBV7-2 and TRBJ2-6; D remains ambiguous. There are 14 residues in the CDR3. The germline V gene has CDR1 SGHTA and CDR2 FQGNSA. The CDR3 protein is CANSDPSRANVLTF. In DNA form, the CDR3 reads TGTGCCAACAGCGATCCCTCCAGGGCCAACGTCCTGACTTTC.

This clonotype was observed at least ten times. The CDR3 sequence is CASSLYKREQFF. In nucleotides, the CDR3 is TGTGCCAGCAGTTTATATAAGCGAGAGCAGTTCTTC. This chain uses TRBV28 with TRBJ2-1; D is unresolved. Germline lookup yields CDR1 MDHEN and CDR2 SYDVKM. The CDR3 is 12 amino acids. V lost 1 base to trimming and J lost 10 bases, with 8 bases between them.

Ten or more counts support this clonotype. The chain links TRBV2 to TRBJ1-4, with 10 positions matching TRBD1. Germline loops: CDR1 SNHLY, CDR2 FYNNEI. The CDR3 spans 17 residues. Losses at the gene ends were 6 bases for V and 9 bases for J; bases not matched to a gene: 16. The CDR3 loop reads CASRGGQGFRGGQKLFF. The CDR3 nucleotides are TGTGCCAGCAGGGGGGGACAGGGGTTCCGAGGCGGTCAAAAACTGTTTTTT.

This clonotype was detected only a few times. This chain uses TRBV29-1 with TRBJ2-2; TRBD1 matches at 8 bases. V shed 8 bases and J 1 base; nucleotides not matched to a gene: 3. The CDR3 totals 13 residues. Germline assignment: CDR1 SQVTM and CDR2 ANQGSEA. This CDR3 is CSCDRGNTGELFF. CDR3 coding DNA: TGCAGCTGTGACAGGGGGAACACCGGGGAGCTGTTTTTT.

V and J are TRBV6-1 and TRBJ2-1, with 8 bases fitting TRBD2. The CDR3 is 16 amino acids. The V gene's germline CDR1 is MNHNS and CDR2 SASEGT. The J segment lost 4 bases and the V segment lost 8 bases, leaving 13 bases of the junction unmatched. The CDR3 protein is CASWKGSGGMYNEQFF. In DNA, the CDR3 is TGTGCCAGCTGGAAAGGCTCGGGAGGGATGTACAATGAGCAGTTCTTC.

A few counts support this clonotype. V gene TRBV7-2 combines with J gene TRBJ1-1, with D hard to call. Trimming cost V 5 bases and J 1 base, with 14 bases left between them. Germline CDR1 reads SGHTA; CDR2 reads FQGNSA. This CDR3 has 15 residues. The CDR3 bases are TGTGCCAGCAGCACCCGTGGGGTTGGGAACACTGAAGCTTTCTTT. Translated: CASSTRGVGNTEAFF. Using reference TRBV7-2 and TRBJ1-1 for the parts outside the CDR3, the full variable domain is GAGVSQSPSNKVTEKGKDVELRCDPISGHTALYWYRQSLGQGLEFLIYFQGNSAPDKSGLPSDRFSAERTGGSVSTLTIQRTQQEDSAVYLCASSTRGVGNTEAFFGQGTRLTVV.

This clonotype showed up many times. One end of the junction fails to match germline, which may point to a read error. The V gene is TRBV27, the J gene TRBJ2-6; no firm D call. CDR3 length equals 14 residues. Germline CDR1 MNHEY, CDR2 SMNVEV (reference sequence). The CDR3 sequence is CASSLASGANVLTF. CDR3 in DNA: TGCGCCAGCAGCTTGGCCTCTGGGGCCAACGTCCTGACTTTC.

This clonotype was observed many times. This chain links TRBV19 with TRBJ1-6, with TRBD1 identical over 9 bases. Germline V lookup: CDR1 LNHDA, CDR2 SQIVND (reference sequence). V shed 4 bases, J shed 9 bases, and the junction held 7 bases outside the gene matches. The CDR3 totals 15 residues. The CDR3 region is CASSTRDRDGSPLHF. The CDR3 region has the DNA TGTGCCAGTAGTACCCGGGACAGGGACGGTTCACCCCTCCACTTT.

This clonotype was counted at least ten times. The rearrangement joins TRBV20-1 to TRBJ2-1, with 9 bases lining up with TRBD2. V was pared by 3 bases and J by 0 bases, with 6 bases of the junction left unmatched. There are 16 residues in the CDR3. Per germline, CDR1 DFQATT and CDR2 SNEGSKA (reference sequence). The CDR3, as DNA: TGCAGTGCTAGCCCTATTAGCGGGAGCTCCTACAATGAGCAGTTCTTC. It encodes CSASPISGSSYNEQFF.

The chain is built from TRBV24-1 and TRBJ2-3; 7 nucleotides agree with TRBD2. Unmatched junction bases numbered 3, after V lost 4 bases and J lost 9 bases. The V gene's germline CDR1 is KGHDR and CDR2 SFDVKD. CDR3 size: 12 residues. Written as DNA, the CDR3 is TGTGCCACCAGTGACAGCGGGAACACGCAGTATTTT. Amino acids: CATSDSGNTQYF.

This clonotype was counted between two and nine times. V is TRBV25-1 and J is TRBJ2-6; no firm D call. Trimming took 3 bases from V and 0 from J, leaving 3 bases between them. The length of the CDR3 is 14 residues. Germline V lookup: CDR1 MGHDK, CDR2 SYGVNS. The CDR3 bases are TGTGCCAGCAGTGATCGCTCTGGGGCCAACGTCCTGACTTTC. It yields the protein CASSDRSGANVLTF.

The J gene is TRBJ2-5, the V gene TRBV9, with no clear D. The CDR3 sequence is 14 residues long. V was trimmed by 3 bases and J by 5 bases, leaving 14 bases between them. Looked up from germline, CDR1 is SGDLS and CDR2 is YYNGEE. CDR3 amino acids: CASSGRPSGETQYF. Written as DNA, the CDR3 is TGTGCCAGCAGCGGCCGCCCTTCTGGGGAGACCCAGTACTTC.

The chain couples TRBV4-2 to TRBJ2-7; no clear D. CDR1 and CDR2 (germline): LGHNA, YNFKEQ. Trimming removed 1 base at V and 3 bases at J, with 13 bases between. The CDR3 is made up of 15 amino acids. The DNA of the CDR3 is TGTGCCAGCAGCCAAGTTGAGGTTTCGCACTACGAGCAGTACTTC. Its protein is CASSQVEVSHYEQYF.

The chain employs TRBV3-1 and TRBJ2-7; unclear D gene. From germline, CDR1 is LGHDT and CDR2 YNNKEL (reference sequence). Trimming took 1 base from V and 0 from J, leaving 10 bases between them. This CDR3 has 15 residues. The CDR3 loop is CASSQGLGSSYEQYF. As DNA, the CDR3 is TGTGCCAGCAGCCAAGGCCTTGGCAGCTCCTACGAGCAGTACTTC.

This clonotype was observed many times. This chain connects TRBV20-1 to TRBJ2-1; 11 bases are a match to TRBD2. The CDR3 is 17 residues long. Germline-derived CDR1 and CDR2 are DFQATT and SNEGSKA (reference sequence). With V trimmed by 0 bases and J by 9 bases, 13 bases remained unmatched. CDR3 protein: CSARDVRLAGTPSEQFF. The CDR3 DNA sequence: TGCAGTGCTAGAGACGTGAGACTAGCGGGGACACCCAGTGAGCAGTTCTTC.

The sample holds many counts of this clonotype. The chain carries TRBV18 and TRBJ2-1, with D uncertain. The CDR3 length is 14 residues. V was shortened by 5 bases and J by 9 bases, with 17 bases between the two germline ends. Germline assignment: CDR1 KGHSH and CDR2 LQKENI. CDR3 bases: TGTGCCAGCTCATGGAACCCCCGGCGTAGTGAGCAGTTCTTC. Protein: CASSWNPRRSEQFF.

About this clonotype itself: One junction end disagrees with the germline gene, perhaps due to a read error. This sequence joins TRBV5-1 and TRBJ1-3; no reliable D call. The CDR3 contains 15 residues. Germline CDR1 SGHRS, CDR2 YFSETQ. CDR3 loop: CASSPRSHSGNTIYF. In DNA, the CDR3 is TGTGCCAGCAGCCCGAGGTCCCACTCTGGAAACACCATATATTTT. Based on the CDR3 plus reference TRBV5-1 and TRBJ1-3, the full variable domain is KAGVTQTPRYLIKTRGQQVTLSCSPISGHRSVSWYQQTPGQGLQFLFEYFSETQRNKGNFPGRFSGRQFSNSRSEMNVSTLELGDSALYLCASSPRSHSGNTIYFGEGSWLTVV.

Only a few counts were recorded for this clonotype. The rearrangement uses TRBV6-1 and TRBJ2-5, with 11 bases that match TRBD2. The CDR3 totals 15 residues. The trim removed 5 bases at V and 4 bases at J, leaving 6 bases unmatched. Germline loops: CDR1 MNHNS, CDR2 SASEGT. CDR3 in DNA: TGTGCCAGCAGTCCGACTAGCGGGAAGGGAGAGACCCAGTACTTC. It codes for CASSPTSGKGETQYF.

This clonotype has a single count. This rearrangement joins TRBV7-3 to TRBJ2-1; 8 bases fit TRBD2. V was pared by 6 bases and J by 10 bases, with 14 bases of the junction left unmatched. Germline-derived CDR1 and CDR2 are SGHTA and FQGTGA. There are 15 residues in the CDR3. CDR3 nucleotides: TGTGCCAGCAGTCCGGGGGGGGCTTCCCATCGGGAGCAGTTCTTC. Its protein product is CASSPGGASHREQFF.

CDR3 in DNA: TGTGCCAGCAGCGTTCTGGGACAGGGCCGGGGGGATGGCTACACCTTC. This encodes CASSVLGQGRGDGYTF. The rearrangement uses TRBV12-3 or TRBV12-4 and TRBJ1-2, with 9 positions matching TRBD1. J was trimmed by 6 bases and V by 6 bases; bases with no gene match: 14. This CDR3 has 16 amino acids.

Ten or more counts support this clonotype. The chain has TRBV9 and TRBJ2-1, with D uncertain. V was clipped by 0 bases and J by 6 bases, with 16 bases between them. This CDR3 is 16 amino acids long. Looked up from germline, CDR1 is SGDLS and CDR2 is YYNGEE. As DNA, the CDR3 is TGTGCCAGCAGCGTAGTAGGGCGGCCTTCGGGCAATGAGCAGTTCTTC. It translates to CASSVVGRPSGNEQFF.

This clonotype was seen many times. This rearrangement joins TRBV7-9 to TRBJ2-1; 8 bases are a match to TRBD2. V lost 4 bases and J lost 4; bases outside the gene matches: 3. CDR1 is SEHNR and CDR2 is FQNEAQ in the germline V gene (reference sequence). This CDR3 region has 14 residues. CDR3 region: CASSWERGYNEQFF. In DNA form, the CDR3 reads TGTGCCAGCAGCTGGGAGCGGGGGTACAATGAGCAGTTCTTC.

Only one count was recorded for this clonotype. CDR3 sequence (DNA): TGTGCCAGCAGTGGGAGACAGGGTATTGGCTACACCTTC. Amino acid sequence: CASSGRQGIGYTF. The V and J genes are TRBV6-1 and TRBJ1-2; 7 bases match TRBD1. Germline CDR1 is MNHNS and CDR2 is SASEGT. The CDR3 consists of 13 residues. The ends lost 4 bases at V and 7 bases at J; junction bases unmatched: 6.